Below, 28 T cell receptor beta chains from the same sample are listed, as sequenced in a study of shared clonotypes between healthy human individuals (TCRdb year 2020). Library generation was performed with the immunoSEQ multiplex PCR assay. TCRdb obtained this table from immuneACCESS and retained in-frame rearrangements with V and J assigned. These tables miss some clones; where compared with another copy, unresolved V genes account for less than half of the shortfall, and the remainder is unexplained. This sample has approximately 740,000 clones in its table, and about 74% of those were observed once. The ten largest clones capture approximately 1.8% of the sample. Sequences were obtained from memory CD4+ T cells sorted from blood. Taken with the paper, the label for cell subset or site translates to: CD45RA-negative fraction. The receptors derive from a woman aged 30 to 39 in good health.

V is TRBV2 and J is TRBJ2-7; weak D call: TRBD1 (6 bases). Germline V CDR1 and CDR2: SNHLY, FYNNEI. The CDR3 is 12 amino acids. Trimming removed 6 bases from V and 6 bases from J, with 12 bases in between. The CDR3: CASRRRGAEQYF. CDR3 nucleotides: TGTGCCAGCAGACGCAGGGGTGCCGAGCAGTACTTC.

The rearrangement uses TRBV28 and TRBJ2-1, with 7 bases matching TRBD1. Germline CDR1 MDHEN, CDR2 SYDVKM. After removal of 6 bases from V and 3 bases from J, the junction contained 11 bases not matched to a gene. The CDR3 length is 16 residues. In DNA, the CDR3 is TGTGCCAGCAGAAAACAGGGGTTGTATGACTACAATGAGCAGTTCTTC. Translating it yields CASRKQGLYDYNEQFF.

The chain has TRBV5-1 and TRBJ1-6; D uncertain. The CDR3 has 13 amino acids. Per germline, CDR1 SGHRS and CDR2 YFSETQ. V lost 7 bases, J lost 9 bases, and 14 bases lay in between. The CDR3 region is CASAPQSGSPLHF. Written as DNA, the CDR3 is TGCGCCAGCGCCCCCCAAAGTGGTTCACCCCTCCACTTT.

The genes are TRBV19 and TRBJ1-5; D ambiguous. The CDR3 consists of 14 residues. V was trimmed by 8 bases and J by 0 bases, leaving 11 bases between them. CDR1 and CDR2 from the germline V gene are LNHDA and SQIVND (reference sequence). The CDR3 here is CASQTDASNQPQHF. As DNA, the CDR3 is TGTGCCAGTCAGACGGACGCTAGCAATCAGCCCCAGCATTTT.

The V call is TRBV2, the J call TRBJ1-1; the D gene is possibly TRBD1 (5 bases). The CDR3 runs to 13 residues. V was trimmed by 7 bases and J by 4 bases, leaving 13 bases between them. Germline V lookup: CDR1 SNHLY, CDR2 FYNNEI. In DNA, the CDR3 is TGTGCCAGCATGAGTACGGGGGTCACTGAAGCTTTCTTT. It yields the protein CASMSTGVTEAFF.

This clone was observed a handful of times. The chain couples TRBV7-2 to TRBJ2-1, with TRBD2 matching over 9 bases. The CDR3 covers 16 residues. From germline, CDR1 is SGHTA and CDR2 FQGNSA. The J segment lost 7 bases and the V segment lost 4 bases, leaving 11 bases of the junction unmatched. The CDR3 region is CASSSFTSGLRNEQFF. CDR3 bases: TGTGCCAGCAGCTCCTTTACTAGCGGGTTGAGAAATGAGCAGTTCTTC.

The V call is TRBV6-1, the J call TRBJ2-1, with D perhaps TRBD2 (6 bases). The V end lost 6 bases, the J end lost 4 bases, and 10 bases lay between the germline ends. This CDR3 contains 13 residues. From germline, CDR1 is MNHNS and CDR2 SASEGT. CDR3 sequence reads: CASRDYPYNEQFF. The DNA for the CDR3 is TGTGCCAGCAGGGACTACCCATACAATGAGCAGTTCTTC.

V is TRBV18 and J is TRBJ1-2; D might be TRBD1 (6 bases). Germline V CDR1 and CDR2: KGHSH, LQKENI. Deletions cut 3 bases from V and 4 bases from J, with 18 bases between. The CDR3 has 16 residues. CDR3 residues: CASSPALGAEGYGYTF. The CDR3 DNA is TGTGCCAGCTCACCTGCTCTGGGGGCGGAAGGCTATGGCTACACCTTC.

This sequence joins TRBV19 and TRBJ2-2; maybe TRBD1 (5 bases). V was trimmed by 4 bases and J by 0 bases, leaving 12 bases between them. In germline, CDR1 is LNHDA, CDR2 SQIVND (reference sequence). The CDR3 is 16 residues long. The chain's CDR3 is CASSKITGANTGELFF. CDR3 sequence (DNA): TGTGCCAGTAGTAAGATAACAGGCGCGAACACCGGGGAGCTGTTTTTT.

With respect to this clone: Likely a read error: the CDR3 ends without its conserved phenylalanine or tryptophan. The limits of the CDR3 on the DNA are not certain, so only TCRdb's listed CDR3 is given. The J gene is TRBJ1-5, the V gene TRBV7-9; TRBD1, the D gene given by the table, was not confirmed from the DNA. Germline V gene lookup returns CDR1 SEHNR and CDR2 FQNEAQ (reference sequence). Ends included, the CDR3 has 11 residues. The CDR3 loop reads CASSPQEGQGL.

V is TRBV5-6 and J is TRBJ2-3, with TRBD1 matching over 9 bases. There are 17 residues in the CDR3. V shed 4 bases and J 2 bases; nucleotides not matched to a gene: 11. The germline gives CDR1 SGHDT, CDR2 YYEEEE. In DNA form, the CDR3 reads TGTGCCAGCAGCGCGGGGTGGGACAGGGTTGCCACAGATACGCAGTATTTT. The encoded protein is CASSAGWDRVATDTQYF.

Many counts were recorded for this clone. This sequence joins TRBV6-6 and TRBJ2-2; D remains unclear. Trimming stripped 5 bases from V and 6 bases from J, with 13 bases between. CDR3 length: 14 residues. CDR1 and CDR2 from the germline V gene are MNHNY and SVGAGI (reference sequence). The CDR3 loop is CASSRRPDAGELFF. Here the CDR3 DNA reads TGTGCCAGCAGTCGAAGGCCGGACGCCGGGGAGCTGTTTTTT.

This clone has just one count. CDR3 amino acids: CASRKGTGRNQPQHF. DNA of the CDR3: TGTGCCAGCAGGAAGGGGACAGGCCGCAATCAGCCCCAGCATTTT. This chain uses TRBV6-6 with TRBJ1-5, with 8 nucleotides matching TRBD1. The V gene's germline CDR1 is MNHNY and CDR2 SVGAGI (reference sequence). V lost 6 bases to trimming and J lost 2 bases; unmatched junction nucleotides: 6. The CDR3 contains 15 residues.

This chain joins TRBV28 and TRBJ1-1, with no clear D. The CDR3 contains 11 residues. Trimming shortened V by 8 bases and J by 3 bases, and 7 bases separated the two germline ends. From germline, CDR1 is MDHEN and CDR2 SYDVKM. The CDR3 is CASLRYTEAFF. CDR3 in DNA: TGTGCCAGCCTGAGGTACACTGAAGCTTTCTTT.

This chain joins TRBV7-6 and TRBJ2-5; the match to TRBD2 covers 11 bases. The ends lost 1 base at V and 7 bases at J; junction bases unmatched: 8. CDR1 and CDR2 (germline): SGHVS, FNYEAQ. The CDR3 loop spans 16 amino acids. CDR3 sequence (DNA): TGTGCCAGCAGCTTAGTCGCTAGCGGGAGGACGGCGACCCAGTACTTC. Protein sequence: CASSLVASGRTATQYF. The full variable domain, rest sourced from reference TRBV7-6 and TRBJ2-5, is GAGVSQSPRYKVTKRGQDVALRCDPISGHVSLYWYRQALGQGPEFLTYFNYEAQQDKSGLPNDRFSAERPEGSISTLTIQRTEQRDSAMYRCASSLVASGRTATQYFGPGTRLLVL.

The chain carries TRBV5-1 and TRBJ2-7, with TRBD1 matching over 8 bases. V dropped 4 bases and J dropped 4; count of bases not matched to a gene: 10. Germline CDR1 and CDR2: SGHRS and YFSETQ. The CDR3 runs to 15 residues. The CDR3 region is CASSIQGVGSYEQYF. Written as DNA, the CDR3 is TGCGCCAGCAGCATACAGGGGGTAGGATCGTACGAGCAGTACTTC.

This sequence joins TRBV19 and TRBJ2-1; 10 bases are a match to TRBD1. The CDR3 extends over 14 amino acids. The ends lost 5 bases at V and 8 bases at J; junction bases unmatched: 6. Germline loops: CDR1 LNHDA, CDR2 SQIVND (reference sequence). The CDR3, as DNA: TGTGCCAGTAGTTTGACAGGGGGCGTTTATGAGCAGTTCTTC. It yields the protein CASSLTGGVYEQFF. The variable domain in full, completed from reference TRBV19 and TRBJ2-1, reads DGGITQSPKYLFRKEGQNVTLSCEQNLNHDAMYWYRQDPGQGLRLIYYSQIVNDFQKGDIAEGYSVSREKKESFPLTVTSAQKNPTAFYLCASSLTGGVYEQFFGPGTRLTVL.

The V call is TRBV14, the J call TRBJ1-1; D is ambiguous. Germline CDR1 SGHDN, CDR2 FVKESK. V was clipped by 3 bases and J by 5 bases, with 13 bases between them. There are 14 residues in the CDR3. The CDR3 region has the DNA TGTGCCAGCAGCCATGATCGGCATAGGACTGAAGCTTTCTTT. Translating gives CASSHDRHRTEAFF.

This clone was picked up a small number of times. This chain joins TRBV28 and TRBJ1-5; D is perhaps TRBD1 (6 bases). This CDR3 has 13 residues. Germline CDR1 and CDR2: MDHEN and SYDVKM. V was cut by 4 bases and J by 4 bases, with 8 bases left in between. The CDR3 sequence: CASSSQGNQPQHF. In nucleotides, the CDR3 is TGTGCCAGCAGTTCGCAGGGGAATCAGCCCCAGCATTTT.

The rearrangement joins TRBV5-8 to TRBJ2-6, with TRBD1 matching over 8 bases. The CDR3 totals 17 residues. Trimming at V came to 4 bases and at J to 0 bases, leaving 6 bases not matched to a gene. Germline values: CDR1 SGHTS, CDR2 YDEGEE. The CDR3 here is CASSRGQESSGANVLTF. The DNA of the CDR3 is TGTGCCAGCAGCCGGGGACAGGAAAGCTCTGGGGCCAACGTCCTGACTTTC.

This clone was observed a handful of times. The chain couples TRBV6-5 to TRBJ2-2; D remains ambiguous. Trimming cost V 4 bases and J 3 bases, with 3 bases left between them. This CDR3 has 12 residues. CDR1 is MNHEY, CDR2 SVGAGI, per germline. As DNA, the CDR3 is TGTGCCAGCAGTTTTCACACCGGGGAGCTGTTTTTT. Translated: CASSFHTGELFF.

This chain joins TRBV28 and TRBJ2-3, with TRBD2 matching 12 bases. Germline CDR1 MDHEN, CDR2 SYDVKM. The V segment lost 6 bases and the J segment 2 bases; nucleotides outside the gene matches: 6. The CDR3 runs 16 residues. The CDR3 region has the DNA TGTGCCAGCAGCTCCGGACTAGCGGGATACACAGATACGCAGTATTTT. It yields the protein CASSSGLAGYTDTQYF.

J is TRBJ2-1 and V is TRBV6-1, with 9 nucleotides matching TRBD1. The CDR3 length is 13 residues. The junction had 3 bases not matched to a gene; V was cut back by 6 bases and J by 6 bases. In germline, CDR1 is MNHNS, CDR2 SASEGT. The CDR3 DNA reads as TGTGCCAGCAGGTCGGGACAGGGCAATGAGCAGTTCTTC. Translating it yields CASRSGQGNEQFF.

The chain uses TRBV6-5 and TRBJ2-1, with 15 bases fitting TRBD2. Trimming took 2 bases from V and 8 from J; bases not matched to a gene: 4. The germline V gene encodes CDR1 MNHEY and CDR2 SVGAGI. This CDR3 has 16 residues. CDR3 region: CASSYLGTSGRYEQFF. Here the CDR3 DNA reads TGTGCCAGCAGTTACCTAGGGACTAGCGGGAGGTATGAGCAGTTCTTC.

The chain couples TRBV2 to TRBJ1-5; 8 nucleotides agree with TRBD1. Trimming removed 8 bases from V and 7 bases from J; junction bases left unmatched: 10. CDR1 and CDR2 from the germline V gene are SNHLY and FYNNEI. The CDR3 runs to 14 residues. The CDR3 reads CASGGQGVQQPQHF. In DNA, the CDR3 is TGTGCCAGCGGAGGACAGGGAGTGCAACAGCCCCAGCATTTT. Full variable domain (remainder filled in from reference TRBV2 and TRBJ1-5): EPEVTQTPSHQVTQMGQEVILRCVPISNHLYFYWYRQILGQKVEFLVSFYNNEISEKSEIFDDQFSVERPDGSNFTLKIRSTKLEDSAMYFCASGGQGVQQPQHFGDGTRLSIL.

This chain uses TRBV5-1 with TRBJ2-3; D is perhaps TRBD2 (5 bases). In germline, CDR1 is SGHRS, CDR2 YFSETQ. V was cut by 1 base and J by 1 base, with 19 bases left in between. The CDR3 has 18 residues. The DNA of the CDR3 is TGCGCCAGCAGCTTGCGGCCTAGCTCCCCGGATGGCACAGATACGCAGTATTTT. Translation: CASSLRPSSPDGTDTQYF.

This clone came up many times. The chain couples TRBV30 to TRBJ2-2, with D possibly called TRBD1 or TRBD2 (5 bases each). Trimming cost V 2 bases and J 4 bases, with 14 bases left between them. The CDR3 contains 15 residues. Germline CDR1 is GTSNPN and CDR2 is SVGIG (reference sequence). The CDR3 sequence: CAWSWGRGTTGELFF. CDR3 DNA: TGTGCCTGGAGTTGGGGGAGAGGTACCACCGGGGAGCTGTTTTTT. Together with reference TRBV30 and TRBJ2-2, the CDR3 gives the full variable domain: SQTIHQWPATLVQPVGSPLSLECTVEGTSNPNLYWYRQAAGRGLQLLFYSVGIGQISSEVPQNLSASRPQDRQFILSSKKLLLSDSGFYLCAWSWGRGTTGELFFGEGSRLTVL.

The rearrangement joins TRBV23-1 to TRBJ1-3; D not certain. TRBV23-1 is known as an ORF, though its function is uncertain. V shed 0 bases and J shed 0 bases, with 27 bases lying between them. This CDR3 has 22 amino acids. CDR3 protein: CASSQSRKAKSPGRASGNTIYF. CDR3 nucleotides: TGCGCCAGCAGTCAATCGAGAAAGGCCAAATCGCCGGGTAGAGCCTCTGGAAACACCATATATTTT.